These 14 T cell receptor beta chains originate from one sample sequenced in a study of identical twins (dated by TCRdb to 2016 to 2017). The library came from 5' RACE. The instrument was an Illumina HiSeq 2000. TCRdb redid the processing of the public reads, applying fastp at Q25 and MiXCR, and retained in-frame beta chains. Merged by CDR3 protein, the rows form single entries marked with the most common genes and DNA. The sample contains hundreds of thousands of distinct CDR3 sequences, approximately 21% of them found a single time. The ten largest clones take up around 4.5% of the sample. These data were also reused for a study on T cells expressing NK-cell markers.

The sample consisted of PBMCs. The source is a woman between 18 and 30 years old in good health.

The V call is TRBV6-1, the J call TRBJ2-4; no clear D gene. Deletions cut 5 bases from V and 0 bases from J, with 11 bases between. Germline CDR1 reads MNHNS; CDR2 reads SASEGT. This CDR3 is built from 15 residues. CDR3 DNA: TGTGCCAGCAGTCCCGACACCCTAGCCAAAAACATTCAGTACTTC. Translation gives CASSPDTLAKNIQYF.

Only one count was recorded for this clonotype. The J gene is TRBJ2-7, the V gene TRBV20-1; 7 bases are shared with TRBD1. This CDR3 is built from 13 residues. V was clipped by 7 bases and J by 3 bases; unmatched bases: 9. The V gene's germline CDR1 is DFQATT and CDR2 SNEGSKA (reference sequence). CDR3 loop: CSGSDRPYYEQYF. CDR3 coding DNA: TGCAGTGGGTCGGACAGGCCCTACTACGAGCAGTACTTC.

This clonotype was observed a few times. The chain uses TRBV15 and TRBJ2-6; no definite D call. The CDR3 covers 17 residues. Trimming removed 0 bases from V and 0 bases from J, with 9 bases in between. CDR1 is LNHNV, CDR2 YYDKDF, per germline (reference sequence). In nucleotides, the CDR3 is TGTGCCACCAGCAGAGATAGGCAGAACTCTGGGGCCAACGTCCTGACTTTC. Translation: CATSRDRQNSGANVLTF.

The CDR3 bases are TGTGCCAGCAACGGGGCCTACAATGAGCAGTTCTTC. Translation: CASNGAYNEQFF. The chain is built from TRBV6-1 and TRBJ2-1, with D possibly TRBD2 on 5 matching bases. The CDR3 has 12 residues. Trimming removed 7 bases at V and 2 bases at J, with 6 bases between. Looked up from germline, CDR1 is MNHNS and CDR2 is SASEGT.

The sample holds many counts of this clonotype. The chain carries TRBV5-1 and TRBJ2-7; 10 bases agree with TRBD2. V dropped 7 bases and J dropped 1; count of bases not matched to a gene: 2. This CDR3 region has 13 residues. CDR1 and CDR2 from the germline V gene are SGHRS and YFSETQ. CDR3 loop: CASASGGSYEQYF. The CDR3 DNA is TGCGCCAGCGCTAGCGGGGGATCCTACGAGCAGTACTTC.

This clonotype was recorded many times. This sequence joins TRBV4-2 and TRBJ1-5; possibly TRBD1 for D (6 bases). The CDR3 has 19 residues. CDR1 LGHNA and CDR2 YNFKEQ come from the germline V gene. V dropped 2 bases and J dropped 1 base, with 21 bases sitting between them. The CDR3 DNA reads TGTGCCAGCAGCCAAAGGGCGGGCAGGGGAGTTCGGAGCAATCAGCCCCAGCATTTT. Translated, it gives CASSQRAGRGVRSNQPQHF.

The CDR3 DNA sequence: TGTGCCAGCTCCCAAAGAGGGGACCAGCCCCAGCATTTT. It specifies CASSQRGDQPQHF. The V call is TRBV18, the J call TRBJ1-5, with TRBD1 as a possible D gene (5 bases). V was shortened by 6 bases and J by 7 bases, with 13 bases between the two germline ends. Germline CDR1 and CDR2: KGHSH and LQKENI. This CDR3 comprises 13 residues.

Only a few counts were recorded for this clonotype. The genes are TRBV7-2 and TRBJ2-7; D is undetermined. Germline CDR1 reads SGHTA; CDR2 reads FQGNSA. V was pared by 5 bases and J by 7 bases, with 12 bases between. The CDR3 extends over 12 amino acids. CDR3 coding DNA: TGTGCCAGCAGCCCAACTGAGAGGGAGCAGTACTTC. The encoded protein is CASSPTEREQYF.

The V and J genes are TRBV27 and TRBJ2-7, with D possibly TRBD2 on 5 matching bases. The germline V and J ends were trimmed by 4 bases and 1 base, with 8 bases remaining between them. Germline values: CDR1 MNHEY, CDR2 SMNVEV (reference sequence). The CDR3 is made up of 13 amino acids. CDR3 sequence: CASSYGVSYEQYF. The CDR3 DNA follows: TGTGCCAGCAGTTACGGGGTTTCCTACGAGCAGTACTTC.

The chain has TRBV25-1 and TRBJ2-1; perhaps D is TRBD1 or TRBD2 (5 bases each). V lost 7 bases and J 6 bases, leaving 19 bases between the germline ends. This CDR3 is built from 15 residues. CDR1 and CDR2 (germline): MGHDK, SYGVNS. The CDR3 region is CASIGTRGAGNEQFF. CDR3 in DNA: TGTGCCAGCATCGGTACGAGGGGTGCAGGCAATGAGCAGTTCTTC.

In this sample, this clonotype turned up once. CDR3 residues: CASSSGHRETQYF. The CDR3 nucleotides are TGTGCCAGCTCATCCGGACACCGAGAGACCCAGTACTTC. The chain recombines TRBV18 with TRBJ2-5, with D perhaps matching TRBD1 (5 bases). The CDR3 sequence is 13 residues long. Germline lookup yields CDR1 KGHSH and CDR2 LQKENI. V was cut by 5 bases and J by 4 bases, with 11 bases left in between.

The V call is TRBV2, the J call TRBJ2-1; 10 nucleotides align to TRBD2. Per the germline V gene, CDR1 is SNHLY and CDR2 is FYNNEI. The ends lost 8 bases at V and 1 base at J; junction bases unmatched: 2. The CDR3 runs to 14 residues. The CDR3 reads CASVAGGSYNEQFF. In nucleotides, the CDR3 is TGTGCCAGCGTAGCGGGAGGTTCCTACAATGAGCAGTTCTTC.

There are a few counts of this clonotype. The chain recombines TRBV29-1 with TRBJ1-1, with D uncertain. V was pared by 5 bases and J by 6 bases, with 10 bases between. This CDR3 has 11 residues. Germline CDR1 and CDR2: SQVTM and ANQGSEA. CDR3 amino acids: CSVISASEAFF. The CDR3 bases are TGCAGCGTTATTTCAGCCTCTGAAGCTTTCTTT.

CDR3 in DNA: TGTGCCTTCTCCCGGGGCGGAGAGACCCAGTACTTC. This gives the protein CAFSRGGETQYF. The chain employs TRBV30 and TRBJ2-5, with D possibly called TRBD1 or TRBD2 (5 bases each). Germline assignment: CDR1 GTSNPN and CDR2 SVGIG (reference sequence). The CDR3 is 12 amino acids. The V gene lost 7 bases and the J gene lost 4 bases, with 13 bases spanning the gap.